This T cell receptor (beta chain) was identified during a study of shared clonotypes between healthy human individuals. CD45RO negativity and positive selection for CCR7 defined naive CD8 cells, a population that excluded terminally differentiated effector memory CD45RA+ cells. Germline V gene data show CDR1 as MNHNY and CDR2 as SVGAGI (reference sequence). The V gene end was trimmed by 0 bases and the J gene end by 5 bases; junction bases not matched to a gene: 10. This CDR3 is built from 16 residues. Only in-frame clones appear in the TCRdb table, and some are missing; sequencing was by immunoSEQ multiplex PCR. The sample includes roughly 650,000 clones, 95% to 96% of them seen just once.

The clonotype comes from a woman in her 30s in good health. The source material was naive CD8+ T cells sorted from blood. This rearrangement joins TRBV6-6 to TRBJ2-7, with 7 bases aligning to TRBD2. DNA of the CDR3: TGTGCCAGCAGTTACTCGGTGGGAGGGCCCTACCACGAGCAGTACTTC. It encodes CASSYSVGGPYHEQYF.